Each of the 9 T cell receptor beta chains below was sequenced from the same sample in a study of shared clonotypes between healthy human individuals. CD45RO negativity and positive selection for CCR7 defined naive CD8 cells, a population that excluded terminally differentiated effector memory CD45RA+ cells. Clones were read by immunoSEQ multiplex PCR, and TCRdb kept only the in-frame ones, dropping some. This sample has roughly 810,000 clones, with 90% to 97% found just once. The sequenced material came from naive CD8+ T cells sorted from blood. These receptors were obtained from a man in his thirties or forties in good health.

The rearrangement uses TRBV19 and TRBJ2-6; no clear D. The V gene's germline CDR1 is LNHDA and CDR2 SQIVND (reference sequence). The CDR3 is 15 residues long. Trimming shortened V by 7 bases and J by 0 bases, and 10 bases separated the two germline ends. The CDR3 DNA sequence: TGTGCCAGTATCAAGATGGGCTCTGGGGCCAACGTCCTGACTTTC. Its translation is CASIKMGSGANVLTF.

Turning to this clone: At one end, the junction sequence differs from germline, possibly due to a read error. The gene calls are TRBV7-7 and TRBJ2-5; TRBD2 might be the D (5 bases). From germline, CDR1 is SSHAT and CDR2 FNYEAQ (reference sequence). This CDR3 contains 14 residues. CDR3 bases: TGTGCTAGCAGCTTATCGGGGTTCCAAGAGACCCAGTACTTC. The encoded protein is CASSLSGFQETQYF.

This clone was counted a single time. The chain carries TRBV5-1 and TRBJ2-1; 8 bases agree with TRBD1. Germline CDR1 SGHRS, CDR2 YFSETQ. The CDR3 length is 15 residues. Losses at the gene ends were 4 bases for V and 6 bases for J; bases not matched to a gene: 9. CDR3 nucleotide sequence: TGCGCCAGCAGCGGACAGGGTCGTTCAGGCAATGAGCAGTTCTTC. This codes for CASSGQGRSGNEQFF.

J is TRBJ1-1 and V is TRBV7-9; D is uncertain. V was cut by 5 bases and J by 3 bases, with 13 bases left in between. CDR3 length equals 14 residues. Germline V lookup: CDR1 SEHNR, CDR2 FQNEAQ (reference sequence). This CDR3 is CASSPLGWDTEAFF. The CDR3 nucleotides read TGTGCCAGCAGCCCCCTGGGGTGGGACACTGAAGCTTTCTTT.

J is TRBJ2-7 and V is TRBV9, with TRBD1 identical over 10 bases. There are 17 residues in the CDR3. Germline V gene lookup returns CDR1 SGDLS and CDR2 YYNGEE. J lost 2 bases, V lost 0 bases, and 8 bases had no gene match. CDR3 protein: CASSVAGGQGNTYEQYF. The CDR3 DNA is TGTGCCAGCAGCGTAGCCGGGGGACAGGGGAATACCTACGAGCAGTACTTC.

V usage is TRBV7-2 and J usage is TRBJ2-7; the match to TRBD2 covers 7 bases. This CDR3 contains 16 residues. Per the germline V gene, CDR1 is SGHTA and CDR2 is FQGNSA. Trimming removed 5 bases from V and 0 bases from J; junction bases left unmatched: 10. CDR3 nucleotide sequence: TGTGCCAGCAGCCCAATACTAGCGCGAAGCTCCTACGAGCAGTACTTC. It specifies CASSPILARSSYEQYF.

The chain recombines TRBV6-1 with TRBJ1-1; D possibly corresponds to TRBD1 (6 bases). The CDR3 contains 14 residues. With 3 bases removed from V and 1 base from J, the gap between germline ends came to 9 bases. Germline V gene lookup returns CDR1 MNHNS and CDR2 SASEGT. This CDR3 is CASSDPGANTEAFF. The CDR3 DNA reads TGTGCCAGCAGTGACCCAGGGGCGAACACTGAAGCTTTCTTT.

A word on this clone: The same CDR3 arises from other DNA sequences in this sample as well. The rearrangement joins TRBV7-9 to TRBJ2-7; 8 bases align to TRBD1. Germline CDR1 SEHNR, CDR2 FQNEAQ (reference sequence). V gave up 1 base and J gave up 2 bases; unmatched junction bases: 4. The CDR3 sequence is 15 residues long. The CDR3 protein is CASSLGQGATYEQYF. CDR3 DNA: TGTGCCAGCAGCTTAGGGCAGGGGGCCACCTACGAGCAGTACTTC.

This clone was seen once. This chain's CDR3 is CATSKGPILDETQYF. CDR3 coding DNA: TGTGCCACCAGCAAGGGACCGATCCTCGATGAGACCCAGTACTTC. V usage is TRBV15 and J usage is TRBJ2-5; possibly TRBD1 or TRBD2 for D (5 bases each). This CDR3 has 15 amino acids. Trimming removed 4 bases from V and 5 bases from J, with 17 bases in between. Germline-derived CDR1 and CDR2 are LNHNV and YYDKDF (reference sequence). The complete variable domain, with remaining parts taken from reference TRBV15 and TRBJ2-5, reads DAMVIQNPRYQVTQFGKPVTLSCSQTLNHNVMYWYQQKSSQAPKLLFHYYDKDFNNEADTPDNFQSRRPNTSFCFLDIRSPGLGDTAMYLCATSKGPILDETQYFGPGTRLLVL.